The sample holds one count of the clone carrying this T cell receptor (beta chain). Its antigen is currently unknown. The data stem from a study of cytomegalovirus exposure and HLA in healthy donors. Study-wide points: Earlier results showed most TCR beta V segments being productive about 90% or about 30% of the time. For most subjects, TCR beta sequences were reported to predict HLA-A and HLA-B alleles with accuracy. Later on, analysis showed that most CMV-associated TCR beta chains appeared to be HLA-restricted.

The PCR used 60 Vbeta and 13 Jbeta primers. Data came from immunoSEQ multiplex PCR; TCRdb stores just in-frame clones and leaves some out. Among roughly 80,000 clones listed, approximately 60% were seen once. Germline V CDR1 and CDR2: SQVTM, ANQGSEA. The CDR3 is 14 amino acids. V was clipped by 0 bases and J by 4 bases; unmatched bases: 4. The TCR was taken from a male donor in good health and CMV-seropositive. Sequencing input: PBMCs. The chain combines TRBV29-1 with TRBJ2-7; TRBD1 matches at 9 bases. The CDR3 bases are TGCAGCGTTGAAGAGGGGACAGGGAGATACGAGCAGTACTTC. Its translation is CSVEEGTGRYEQYF.